This TCR beta chain is drawn from a study of patients and donors after allogeneic stem cell transplantation. TCRdb analysed the RT-PCR reads with MiXCR anew, one entry per CDR3 protein. The sample holds 70,000 to 85,000 distinct CDR3 sequences, less than 30% seen once. With 0 bases removed from V and 7 bases from J, the gap between germline ends came to 10 bases. The CDR3 loop spans 15 amino acids. Germline V CDR1 and CDR2: SGHVS, FQNEAQ. J is TRBJ1-6 and V is TRBV7-8; possible D gene TRBD1, 6 bases. This clonotype was sampled from a human donor who was either an allogeneic HSCT recipient or a stem cell or donor lymphocyte infusion donor (not recorded which). It is not recorded whose cells these are; they may come from a transplant donor. Sequenced material: blood, either unsorted or a sorted T cell fraction (not recorded which). CDR3 sequence reads: CASSLALTGNSPLHF. The CDR3, as DNA: TGTGCCAGCAGCTTAGCCCTAACAGGGAATTCACCCCTCCACTTT.